This T cell receptor (beta chain) was identified in a study of cytomegalovirus exposure and HLA in healthy donors. The V gene end was trimmed by 4 bases and the J gene end by 6 bases; junction bases not matched to a gene: 14. This CDR3 has 17 amino acids. CDR1 and CDR2 from the germline V gene are SGHNT and YYREEE (reference sequence). With 60 Vbeta and 13 Jbeta primers, the PCR was carried out. TCRdb keeps only in-frame clones here, not all; method: immunoSEQ multiplex PCR. The sample holds 100,000 to 150,000 clones, 77% seen once. Notes on this clone: As yet, its antigen is unknown.

Broader study findings: Certain sequence variants were highly shared and formed a cluster, and this cluster was likely a sequencing artifact. The records held CMV serostatus as the only immune exposure information. Across HLA loci, a later analysis found differing TCR association rates, with DRB1 most and HLA-C fewest. TCR beta sequences reportedly predicted most subjects' HLA-A and HLA-B alleles accurately.

The chain uses TRBV5-4 and TRBJ1-2, with 11 bases fitting TRBD1. Source material: PBMCs. This TCR came from a male donor in good health and CMV-seropositive. The CDR3 is CASSPPYVGQGANGYTF. The CDR3 DNA follows: TGTGCCAGCAGCCCCCCTTATGTAGGACAGGGGGCGAATGGCTACACCTTC. Variable domain in full (rest from reference TRBV5-4 and TRBJ1-2): ETGVTQSPTHLIKTRGQQVTLRCSSQSGHNTVSWYQQALGQGPQFIFQYYREEENGRGNFPPRFSGLQFPNYSSELNVNALELDDSALYLCASSPPYVGQGANGYTFGSGTRLTVV.